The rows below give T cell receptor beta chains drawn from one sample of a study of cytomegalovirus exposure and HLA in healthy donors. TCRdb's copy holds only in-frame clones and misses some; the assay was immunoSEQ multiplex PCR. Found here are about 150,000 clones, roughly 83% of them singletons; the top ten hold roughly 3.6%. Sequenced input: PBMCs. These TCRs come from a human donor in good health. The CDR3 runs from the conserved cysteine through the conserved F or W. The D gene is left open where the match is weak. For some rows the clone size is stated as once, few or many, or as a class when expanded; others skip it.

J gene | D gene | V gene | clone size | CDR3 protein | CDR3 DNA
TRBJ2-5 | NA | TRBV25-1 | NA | CASSALGEVETQYF | TGTGCCAGCAGTGCCCTTGGGGAGGTAGAGACCCAGTACTTC
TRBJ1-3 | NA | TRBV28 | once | CASSLSGTRSGNTIYF | TGTGCCAGCAGTTTATCCGGGACAAGGTCTGGAAACACCATATATTTT
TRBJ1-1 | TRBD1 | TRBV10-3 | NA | CAISDSGGAMVYTEAFF | TGTGCCATCAGTGACTCAGGGGGCGCGATGGTTTACACTGAAGCTTTCTTT
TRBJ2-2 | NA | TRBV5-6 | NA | CASSLGPSGELFF | TGTGCCAGCAGCCTGGGGCCCTCCGGGGAGCTGTTTTTT
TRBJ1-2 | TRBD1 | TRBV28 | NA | CASSWGDRGNYGYTF | TGTGCCAGCAGCTGGGGGGACAGAGGGAACTATGGCTACACCTTC
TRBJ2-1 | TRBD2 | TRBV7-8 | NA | CASSPPLAGVYNEQFF | TGTGCCAGCAGTCCGCCCCTAGCGGGCGTCTACAATGAGCAGTTCTTC
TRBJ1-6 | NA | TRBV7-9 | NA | CASSLSQETSPLHF | TGTGCCAGCAGCTTAAGTCAGGAAACTTCACCCCTCCACTTT
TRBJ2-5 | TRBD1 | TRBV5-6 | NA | CASSFQGVPQETQYF | TGTGCCAGCAGCTTTCAGGGGGTCCCTCAAGAGACCCAGTACTTC
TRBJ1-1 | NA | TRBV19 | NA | CASKVSGEGFTEAFF | TGTGCCAGTAAAGTGTCTGGGGAGGGATTCACTGAAGCTTTCTTT
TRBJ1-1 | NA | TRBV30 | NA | CAWSVGYRLSGTEAFF | TGTGCCTGGAGTGTAGGTTACAGGCTCTCCGGGACTGAAGCTTTCTTT
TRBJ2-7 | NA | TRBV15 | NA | CATSRVAGYEQYF | TGTGCCACCAGCAGAGTGGCAGGCTACGAGCAGTACTTC
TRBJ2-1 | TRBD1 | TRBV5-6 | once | CASSFGTGDTQFF | TGTGCCAGCAGCTTTGGGACAGGGGATACGCAGTTCTTC
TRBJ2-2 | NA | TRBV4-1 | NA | CASSQPAVGELFF | TGCGCCAGCAGCCAACCGGCGGTCGGGGAGCTGTTTTTT
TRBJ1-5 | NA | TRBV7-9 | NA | CASSLGGIQPQHF | TGTGCCAGCAGCTTAGGAGGGATTCAGCCCCAGCATTTT
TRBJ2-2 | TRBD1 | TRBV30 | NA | CAWILSGTGVTGELFF | TGTGCCTGGATTCTGTCCGGGACAGGGGTCACCGGGGAGCTGTTTTTT
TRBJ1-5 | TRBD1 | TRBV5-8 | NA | CASSLGFDRGHQPQHF | TGTGCCAGCAGCTTGGGGTTTGACAGGGGACATCAGCCCCAGCATTTT
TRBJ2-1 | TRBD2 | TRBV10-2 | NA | CASRTSGNNEQFF | TGCGCCAGCCGGACTAGCGGAAACAATGAGCAGTTCTTC
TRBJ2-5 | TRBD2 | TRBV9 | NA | CASSEGLAQETQYF | TGTGCCAGCAGCGAGGGACTAGCACAAGAGACCCAGTACTTC
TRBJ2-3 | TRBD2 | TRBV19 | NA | CASSISGTSGSADTQYF | TGTGCCAGTAGTATATCAGGGACTAGCGGGAGTGCAGATACGCAGTATTTT
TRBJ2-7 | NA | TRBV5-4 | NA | CASSLDLGTYEQYF | TGTGCCAGCAGCTTGGACCTGGGCACCTACGAGCAGTACTTC
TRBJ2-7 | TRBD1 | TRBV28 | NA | CASSDRLDRGPHEQYF | TGTGCCAGCAGTGACAGGTTGGACAGGGGGCCCCACGAGCAGTACTTC
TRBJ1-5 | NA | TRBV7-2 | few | CASSLASLNQPQHF | TGTGCCAGCAGCTTAGCGTCCTTAAATCAGCCCCAGCATTTT
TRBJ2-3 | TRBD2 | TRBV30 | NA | CAWRRGGVDTQYF | TGTGCCTGGAGGCGGGGGGGGGTAGATACGCAGTATTTT
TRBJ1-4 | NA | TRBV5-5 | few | CASSLVLGGTGEKLFF | TGTGCCAGCAGCTTGGTCCTGGGGGGGACCGGTGAAAAACTGTTTTTT
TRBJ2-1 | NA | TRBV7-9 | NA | CASSLVQANEQFF | TGTGCCAGCAGCTTAGTCCAGGCCAATGAGCAGTTCTTC
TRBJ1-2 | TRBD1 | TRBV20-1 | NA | CRAGGAGGYTF | TGCAGAGCAGGGGGCGCGGGGGGCTACACCTTC
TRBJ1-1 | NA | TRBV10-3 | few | CAISESLGEGTEAFF | TGTGCCATCAGTGAGTCGTTGGGGGAGGGGACTGAAGCTTTCTTT
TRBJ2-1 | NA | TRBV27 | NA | CASSLSPSNEQFF | TGTGCCAGCAGTTTATCCCCCTCCAATGAGCAGTTCTTC
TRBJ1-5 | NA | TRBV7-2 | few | CASSSNRVSQPQHF | TGTGCCAGCAGCTCAAACAGGGTTAGTCAGCCCCAGCATTTT
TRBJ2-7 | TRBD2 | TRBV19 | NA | CASSISGGYRTSGAEQYF | TGTGCCAGTAGTATAAGCGGGGGGTACCGGACTAGCGGCGCCGAGCAGTACTTC
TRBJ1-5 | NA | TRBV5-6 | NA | CASSFRSQVYPYSNQPQHF | TGTGCCAGCAGCTTCCGTTCCCAGGTATATCCTTATAGCAATCAGCCCCAGCATTTT